These 27 T cell receptor beta chains share one sample of origin, sequenced in a study of blood T cell repertoires in COVID-19. Clones were sequenced by immunoSEQ multiplex PCR, and TCRdb holds only the in-frame ones, with some missing. There are roughly 430,000 clones in the sample; around 90% occur only once, and roughly 2% lies in the top ten. Sequencing used PBMCs or T cells enriched from blood (not recorded which). The receptors were sampled from a woman in her forties with acute COVID-19.

This chain links TRBV7-6 with TRBJ1-3; TRBD1 might be the D (6 bases). The CDR3 spans 16 residues. V lost 6 bases and J 6 bases, leaving 21 bases between the germline ends. Germline loops: CDR1 SGHVS, CDR2 FNYEAQ. This chain's CDR3 is CASSRGGGRSENTIYF. The CDR3 DNA reads as TGTGCCAGCAGTAGAGGGGGGGGGCGTTCGGAAAACACCATATATTTT.

This clone appeared once. CDR3 DNA: TGCGCCAGCAGCTTACTCAGCACAGATACGCAGTATTTT. Encoded protein: CASSLLSTDTQYF. The chain recombines TRBV5-1 with TRBJ2-3, with no clear D. The CDR3 covers 13 residues. Trimming removed 2 bases from V and 0 bases from J, with 4 bases in between. Germline CDR1 is SGHRS and CDR2 is YFSETQ. Together with reference TRBV5-1 and TRBJ2-3, the CDR3 gives the full variable domain: KAGVTQTPRYLIKTRGQQVTLSCSPISGHRSVSWYQQTPGQGLQFLFEYFSETQRNKGNFPGRFSGRQFSNSRSEMNVSTLELGDSALYLCASSLLSTDTQYFGPGTRLTVL.

As to this clone: Other DNA sequences from this sample encode an identical CDR3 as well. The V and J genes are TRBV6-5 and TRBJ1-2, with a possible D match to TRBD1 (6 bases). Germline V gives CDR1 MNHEY, CDR2 SVGAGI. Trimming shortened V by 6 bases and J by 2 bases, and 10 bases separated the two germline ends. This CDR3 region has 13 residues. DNA of the CDR3: TGTGCCAGCAGCACCACAGGGAACTATGGCTACACCTTC. It specifies CASSTTGNYGYTF.

V and J are TRBV14 and TRBJ2-3; 9 bases align to TRBD2. CDR3 length: 17 residues. Germline CDR1 SGHDN, CDR2 FVKESK. V gave up 1 base and J gave up 2 bases; unmatched junction bases: 7. Written as DNA, the CDR3 is TGTGCCAGCAGCCAAGGGTTAGCGGGGGCCGCCACAGATACGCAGTATTTT. This encodes CASSQGLAGAATDTQYF. Full variable domain (remainder filled in from reference TRBV14 and TRBJ2-3): EAGVTQFPSHSVIEKGQTVTLRCDPISGHDNLYWYRRVMGKEIKFLLHFVKESKQDESGMPNNRFLAERTGGTYSTLKVQPAELEDSGVYFCASSQGLAGAATDTQYFGPGTRLTVL.

Only one count was recorded for this clone. The chain joins TRBV7-9 to TRBJ2-7, with D unclear. The germline gives CDR1 SEHNR, CDR2 FQNEAQ (reference sequence). V lost 5 bases and J 2 bases, leaving 10 bases between the germline ends. CDR3 length equals 13 residues. Here the CDR3 reads CASSPVSTYEQYF. CDR3 bases: TGTGCCAGCAGCCCAGTCTCCACCTACGAGCAGTACTTC.

DNA of the CDR3: TGTGCCACCAGCAGAGATTACAGGGAGAACACTGAAGCTTTCTTT. Its translation is CATSRDYRENTEAFF. V and J are TRBV15 and TRBJ1-1, with D possibly TRBD1 on 6 matching bases. The CDR3 consists of 15 residues. CDR1 and CDR2 from the germline V gene are LNHNV and YYDKDF (reference sequence). V was pared by 0 bases and J by 1 base, with 9 bases between.

This clone has just a few counts. The chain couples TRBV30 to TRBJ1-1; D is possibly TRBD1 (5 bases). The CDR3 length is 13 residues. V lost 4 bases, J lost 5 bases, and 14 bases lay in between. Germline V lookup: CDR1 GTSNPN, CDR2 SVGIG (reference sequence). CDR3 sequence reads: CAWKGQAGTEAFF. The CDR3 DNA is TGTGCCTGGAAGGGGCAGGCGGGAACTGAAGCTTTCTTT.

This sequence joins TRBV14 and TRBJ2-3; D is perhaps TRBD1 (5 bases). The V gene lost 0 bases and the J gene lost 0 bases, with 10 bases spanning the gap. The CDR3 is 16 amino acids. Germline lookup yields CDR1 SGHDN and CDR2 FVKESK. CDR3 nucleotides: TGTGCCAGCAGCCAAGATTGGGGCCCCAGCACAGATACGCAGTATTTT. Its translation: CASSQDWGPSTDTQYF.

The V gene is TRBV5-1, the J gene TRBJ2-7; 14 bases are shared with TRBD2. The germline CDR1 and CDR2 sequences are SGHRS and YFSETQ. This CDR3 has 15 residues. J gave up 6 bases and V 6 bases, and 8 bases lay outside the gene matches. CDR3 coding DNA: TGCGCCAGCACCCGGACTAGCGGGGGGCTCCTCGAGCAGTACTTC. Protein product: CASTRTSGGLLEQYF. The full variable domain, with the rest looked up from reference TRBV5-1 and TRBJ2-7, is KAGVTQTPRYLIKTRGQQVTLSCSPISGHRSVSWYQQTPGQGLQFLFEYFSETQRNKGNFPGRFSGRQFSNSRSEMNVSTLELGDSALYLCASTRTSGGLLEQYFGPGTRLTVT.

CDR3 DNA sequence: TGTGCCAGCAGCGTCAGGGGAGATACGCAGTATTTT. Protein product: CASSVRGDTQYF. The chain links TRBV2 to TRBJ2-3; D may be TRBD1 (6 bases). V shed 6 bases and J shed 5 bases, with 9 bases lying between them. Germline V lookup: CDR1 SNHLY, CDR2 FYNNEI. This CDR3 has 12 amino acids. Combining the CDR3 with reference TRBV2 and TRBJ2-3 gives the whole variable domain EPEVTQTPSHQVTQMGQEVILRCVPISNHLYFYWYRQILGQKVEFLVSFYNNEISEKSEIFDDQFSVERPDGSNFTLKIRSTKLEDSAMYFCASSVRGDTQYFGPGTRLTVL.

The chain carries TRBV2 and TRBJ2-3; the match to TRBD1 covers 8 bases. Germline assignment: CDR1 SNHLY and CDR2 FYNNEI. V was clipped by 3 bases and J by 2 bases; unmatched bases: 4. This CDR3 has 15 amino acids. Written as DNA, the CDR3 is TGTGCCAGCAGTGAGGACAGGGTGTACACAGATACGCAGTATTTT. Translation gives CASSEDRVYTDTQYF.

This chain connects TRBV15 to TRBJ2-1; TRBD1 is a possible D gene (5 bases). The V end lost 0 bases, the J end lost 3 bases, and 9 bases lay between the germline ends. This CDR3 contains 15 residues. Germline CDR1 reads LNHNV; CDR2 reads YYDKDF (reference sequence). CDR3 amino acids: CATSRDPGIYNEQFF. CDR3 DNA: TGTGCCACCAGCAGAGATCCAGGGATCTACAATGAGCAGTTCTTC.

The J gene is TRBJ2-1, the V gene TRBV12-3 or TRBV12-4; D gene unclear. Trimming left V 5 bases short and J 6 bases short, with 2 bases between. The CDR3 runs to 10 residues. For the CDR3, the DNA is TGTGCCAGCAGTCGCAATGAGCAGTTCTTC. It codes for CASSRNEQFF.

This chain connects TRBV6-5 to TRBJ2-1; the match to TRBD2 covers 11 bases. Germline CDR1 reads MNHEY; CDR2 reads SVGAGI. The ends lost 6 bases at V and 4 bases at J; junction bases unmatched: 5. The CDR3 totals 15 residues. The CDR3 nucleotides read TGTGCCAGCAGGGAGGTAGCGGGGGGGTACAATGAGCAGTTCTTC. It specifies CASREVAGGYNEQFF.

The chain employs TRBV4-1 and TRBJ2-7; 7 nucleotides agree with TRBD1. J gave up 3 bases and V 2 bases, and 7 bases lay outside the gene matches. From germline, CDR1 is MGHRA and CDR2 YSYEKL. The CDR3 contains 15 residues. The CDR3 sequence is CASSQLTGTGYEQYF. In DNA form, the CDR3 reads TGCGCCAGCAGCCAATTGACAGGGACGGGCTACGAGCAGTACTTC.

This sequence joins TRBV5-4 and TRBJ2-2, with TRBD2 matching over 12 bases. The V and J ends lost 7 bases and 4 bases, in that order; junction bases with no gene match: 8. CDR1 is SGHNT, CDR2 YYREEE, per germline (reference sequence). The CDR3 length is 16 residues. The CDR3, as DNA: TGTGCCAGCTCCGCTAGCGGGGGGGTAGCCACCGGGGAGCTGTTTTTT. Protein: CASSASGGVATGELFF. Full variable domain (outside the CDR3, taken from reference TRBV5-4 and TRBJ2-2): ETGVTQSPTHLIKTRGQQVTLRCSSQSGHNTVSWYQQALGQGPQFIFQYYREEENGRGNFPPRFSGLQFPNYSSELNVNALELDDSALYLCASSASGGVATGELFFGEGSRLTVL.

The V gene is TRBV6-6, the J gene TRBJ1-2, with TRBD1 identical over 11 bases. CDR1 and CDR2 (germline): MNHNY, SVGAGI (reference sequence). The CDR3 length is 14 residues. J lost 3 bases, V lost 4 bases, and 1 base had no gene match. The CDR3 DNA sequence: TGTGCCAGCAGTTCGGGACAGGGGGACTATGGCTACACCTTC. Translation gives CASSSGQGDYGYTF.

The chain carries TRBV30 and TRBJ1-1, with 8 nucleotides matching TRBD1. The CDR3 is 16 residues long. V dropped 0 bases and J dropped 7; count of bases not matched to a gene: 13. Germline-derived CDR1 and CDR2 are GTSNPN and SVGIG (reference sequence). The CDR3 nucleotides read TGTGCCTGGAGTGTAAATGTTGGACAGGGAAAATTTGAAGCTTTCTTT. The encoded protein is CAWSVNVGQGKFEAFF.

V and J are TRBV2 and TRBJ2-2, with unresolved D. Trimming took off 7 bases at V and 5 bases at J, with 11 bases between the two ends. This CDR3 region has 13 residues. Germline CDR1 and CDR2: SNHLY and FYNNEI. Here the CDR3 reads CASKESVTGELFF. The CDR3 region has the DNA TGTGCCAGCAAGGAAAGCGTGACCGGGGAGCTGTTTTTT.

This clone came up once. The rearrangement uses TRBV4-1 and TRBJ2-7, with TRBD1 matching over 12 bases. V lost 4 bases to trimming and J lost 8 bases; unmatched junction nucleotides: 6. Germline assignment: CDR1 MGHRA and CDR2 YSYEKL. CDR3 size: 14 residues. The CDR3: CASSRVGQGAQQYF. The CDR3 DNA is TGCGCCAGCAGCCGGGTGGGACAGGGGGCCCAGCAGTACTTC.

This clone was detected once. CDR3 residues: CASSHKIRTSTDTQYF. The CDR3, as DNA: TGTGCCAGCTCACATAAAATCCGGACTAGCACAGATACGCAGTATTTT. The chain has TRBV18 and TRBJ2-3; D perhaps matches TRBD2 (5 bases). Per the germline V gene, CDR1 is KGHSH and CDR2 is LQKENI. The CDR3 sequence is 16 residues long. Deletions cut 4 bases from V and 0 bases from J, with 14 bases between.

This clone appeared a single time. The gene calls are TRBV12-3 or TRBV12-4 and TRBJ1-2; D unresolved. V was trimmed by 8 bases and J by 4 bases, leaving 8 bases between them. This CDR3 is 11 amino acids long. CDR3: CASGTAYGYTF. The CDR3 bases are TGTGCCAGCGGCACAGCCTATGGCTACACCTTC.

This chain links TRBV19 with TRBJ1-2; 9 bases map to TRBD1. Germline CDR1 LNHDA, CDR2 SQIVND (reference sequence). V shed 7 bases, J shed 4 bases, and the junction held 7 bases outside the gene matches. The CDR3 consists of 14 residues. The CDR3 DNA is TGTGCCAGTACCCCGACAGGGGGTCTCTATGGCTACACCTTC. This codes for CASTPTGGLYGYTF.

The rearrangement joins TRBV6-5 to TRBJ2-7; D not certain. Germline CDR1 MNHEY, CDR2 SVGAGI. The CDR3 consists of 16 residues. Trimming removed 0 bases from V and 6 bases from J, with 18 bases in between. The CDR3 reads CASSYSILDQYREQYF. DNA for the CDR3: TGTGCCAGCAGTTACTCGATTTTAGATCAATACCGCGAGCAGTACTTC.

This sequence joins TRBV30 and TRBJ1-2; D is uncertain. Deletions cut 6 bases from V and 6 bases from J, with 14 bases between. The CDR3 extends over 12 amino acids. Germline V gene sequence: CDR1 GTSNPN, CDR2 SVGIG (reference sequence). CDR3: CACRAGWNGYTF. The CDR3 DNA is TGTGCCTGTAGAGCGGGGTGGAATGGCTACACCTTC.

The genes are TRBV14 and TRBJ2-4, with a tentative D call TRBD2 (7 bases). V was pared by 2 bases and J by 0 bases, with 11 bases between. CDR1 is SGHDN, CDR2 FVKESK, per germline. The CDR3 has 16 residues. The CDR3 DNA reads as TGTGCCAGCAGCCAAAGGGGGGGTCTAGCCAAAAACATTCAGTACTTC. The encoded protein is CASSQRGGLAKNIQYF.

The chain joins TRBV2 to TRBJ1-6; the D is unclear. Germline V gives CDR1 SNHLY, CDR2 FYNNEI. Trimming removed 3 bases at V and 9 bases at J, with 15 bases between. CDR3 length: 15 amino acids. The chain's CDR3 is CASSDNLAGASPLHF. The CDR3 coding sequence is TGTGCCAGCAGTGATAATTTGGCAGGCGCTTCACCCCTCCACTTT. Filled out from reference TRBV2 and TRBJ1-6, the complete variable domain reads EPEVTQTPSHQVTQMGQEVILRCVPISNHLYFYWYRQILGQKVEFLVSFYNNEISEKSEIFDDQFSVERPDGSNFTLKIRSTKLEDSAMYFCASSDNLAGASPLHFGNGTRLTVT.